The 14 T cell receptor beta chains below come from one sample, sequenced in a study of blood T cell repertoires in COVID-19. Only in-frame clones appear in the TCRdb table, and some are missing; sequencing was by immunoSEQ multiplex PCR. The profile shows a few hundred thousand clones, around nine tenths of them singletons. Sequencing was performed on PBMCs or T cells enriched from blood (not recorded which). Every receptor here comes from a woman in her twenties or thirties who had been exposed to COVID-19.

The J gene is TRBJ2-3, the V gene TRBV10-2; TRBD2 matches 8 bases. The CDR3 spans 16 residues. Germline V gives CDR1 WSHSY, CDR2 SAAADI. The ends lost 4 bases at V and 5 bases at J; junction bases unmatched: 11. CDR3 amino acids: CASSVVGTSTVDTQYF. For the CDR3, the DNA is TGCGCCAGCAGTGTGGTTGGGACTAGTACCGTAGATACGCAGTATTTT.

V usage is TRBV6-6 and J usage is TRBJ2-1; D is possibly TRBD2 (7 bases). Germline CDR1 MNHNY, CDR2 SVGAGI (reference sequence). Trimming left V 6 bases short and J 5 bases short, with 14 bases between. The CDR3 is 14 amino acids. Here the CDR3 reads CASSFRGADNEQFF. The CDR3 region has the DNA TGTGCCAGCAGCTTTCGGGGGGCTGACAATGAGCAGTTCTTC.

This sequence joins TRBV3-1 (or the pseudogene TRBV3-2) and TRBJ1-6; 11 nucleotides align to TRBD1. The CDR3 contains 16 residues. The junction had 9 bases not matched to a gene; V was cut back by 4 bases and J by 10 bases. Germline CDR1 and CDR2: LGHDT and YNNKEL (reference sequence). The CDR3 loop reads CASSLGQGARGSPLHF. The DNA for the CDR3 is TGTGCCAGCAGCCTCGGACAGGGGGCAAGAGGGTCACCCCTCCACTTT.

The genes are TRBV12-5 and TRBJ2-6; the match to TRBD2 covers 7 bases. This CDR3 region has 19 residues. Germline trimming cut 3 bases from V and 0 bases from J; bases unmatched to any gene: 11. Germline lookup yields CDR1 LGHNT and CDR2 FRNRAP. The CDR3: CASGFRRGDTSSGANVLTF. CDR3 DNA sequence: TGTGCTAGTGGTTTTAGACGGGGGGATACAAGCTCTGGGGCCAACGTCCTGACTTTC.

This clone was observed a handful of times. V and J are TRBV28 and TRBJ2-3, with 7 bases that match TRBD2. V lost 7 bases, J lost 2 bases, and 9 bases stayed unmatched. The CDR3 totals 15 residues. Germline V gene sequence: CDR1 MDHEN, CDR2 SYDVKM. CDR3: CASTPSGAFTDTQYF. In DNA form, the CDR3 reads TGTGCCAGCACCCCTAGCGGAGCCTTCACAGATACGCAGTATTTT.

The chain combines TRBV6-2 or TRBV6-3 with TRBJ2-5; 9 bases match TRBD2. CDR1 is MNHEY, CDR2 SVGEGT, per germline. The CDR3 has 16 amino acids. The V and J ends lost 5 bases and 5 bases, in that order; junction bases with no gene match: 12. The chain's CDR3 is CASSLGRTSVAETQYF. In DNA form, the CDR3 reads TGTGCCAGCAGTCTAGGGAGGACTAGCGTGGCGGAGACCCAGTACTTC.

The V gene is TRBV19, the J gene TRBJ2-3, with 9 positions matching TRBD2. This CDR3 has 12 residues. Trimming at V came to 5 bases and at J to 11 bases, leaving 5 bases not matched to a gene. Germline CDR1 reads LNHDA; CDR2 reads SQIVND (reference sequence). The CDR3 nucleotides read TGTGCCAGTAGTGGGACTAGCAGGAGGCAGTATTTT. Its protein product is CASSGTSRRQYF.

This clone was seen more than once but under ten times. This sequence joins TRBV11-3 and TRBJ1-4; tentative D call: TRBD1 (5 bases). The CDR3 sequence is 15 residues long. V lost 5 bases and J lost 3, with 13 bases in between. CDR1 is SGHNT, CDR2 YENEEA, per germline. DNA of the CDR3: TGTGCCAGCAGCCCCGGGGGATTGGCTAATGAAAAACTGTTTTTT. Translation: CASSPGGLANEKLFF.

The rearrangement uses TRBV5-5 and TRBJ1-3, with TRBD1 identical over 7 bases. V lost 4 bases to trimming and J lost 2 bases; unmatched junction nucleotides: 9. The germline V gene encodes CDR1 SGHKS and CDR2 YYEKEE (reference sequence). The CDR3 contains 16 residues. The CDR3 sequence: CASSLLGQDAGNTIYF. The CDR3 region has the DNA TGTGCCAGCAGCCTCCTAGGACAGGACGCTGGAAACACCATATATTTT.

The genes are TRBV27 and TRBJ1-5; D unresolved. This CDR3 region has 14 residues. With 0 bases removed from V and 2 bases from J, the gap between germline ends came to 5 bases. Per germline, CDR1 MNHEY and CDR2 SMNVEV (reference sequence). The chain's CDR3 is CASSLSPGNQPQHF. CDR3 DNA sequence: TGTGCCAGCAGTTTATCTCCAGGCAATCAGCCCCAGCATTTT.

This clone was counted between two and nine times. The J gene is TRBJ2-2, the V gene TRBV3-1 (or the pseudogene TRBV3-2), with TRBD1 matching 7 bases. The CDR3 has 16 residues. Germline loops: CDR1 LGHDT, CDR2 YNNKEL (reference sequence). V dropped 1 base and J dropped 4; count of bases not matched to a gene: 6. The CDR3 region is CASSQVSPGGTGELFF. In DNA, the CDR3 is TGTGCCAGCAGCCAAGTCTCCCCAGGGGGCACCGGGGAGCTGTTTTTT.

The chain combines TRBV6-1 with TRBJ2-7, with D unclear. This CDR3 has 13 residues. CDR1 is MNHNS, CDR2 SASEGT, per germline. V was pared by 0 bases and J by 6 bases, with 9 bases between. The CDR3 region has the DNA TGTGCCAGCAGTGAAGCCCTACCCGCCGAGCAGTACTTC. Protein sequence: CASSEALPAEQYF.

The chain carries TRBV23-1 and TRBJ2-7; the match to TRBD1 covers 8 bases. TRBV23-1 is filed as an ORF, its function uncertain. The V gene end was trimmed by 3 bases and the J gene end by 4 bases; junction bases not matched to a gene: 5. The CDR3 sequence is 14 residues long. The CDR3 region is CASSHLTGEYEQYF. The CDR3, as DNA: TGCGCCAGCAGTCACTTGACAGGGGAATACGAGCAGTACTTC.

The gene calls are TRBV29-1 and TRBJ2-7, with 8 bases that match TRBD1. Germline V gives CDR1 SQVTM, CDR2 ANQGSEA. V lost 7 bases, J lost 3 bases, and 2 bases stayed unmatched. The CDR3 runs 11 residues. CDR3 coding DNA: TGCAGCGCCACAGGGGGCTACGAGCAGTACTTC. The encoded protein is CSATGGYEQYF.